The TCR beta chain described here comes from a study of T cells in Graves' hyperthyroidism and ophthalmopathy. Study outcomes and limitations: A 13 V-J model separated ophthalmopathy from stable hyperthyroidism. Ophthalmopathy was identified by the model a median 6.5 months ahead of onset.

TCR beta CDR3 regions were amplified from RNA transcripts. With the HTBI primer set, the TCR CDR3 went through a first round of RT-PCR. TCRdb fed the multiplex PCR reads into MiXCR, producing one record per CDR3 protein. The sample lists 250,000 or so distinct CDR3 sequences, approximately 15% occurring once. Newly diagnosed hyperthyroidism, duration under 2 months, in patients aged 18 to 65. The blood sample predates any ophthalmopathy symptoms, coming from first hyperthyroidism diagnosis. This clonotype was detected only once. No antigen is known for it. This CDR3 comprises 17 residues. V was pared by 8 bases and J by 3 bases, with 17 bases of the junction left unmatched. Germline-derived CDR1 and CDR2 are MDHEN and SYDVKM.

This sequence originates from a woman in her 40s with Graves' hyperthyroidism that later progressed to Graves' ophthalmopathy. The chain carries TRBV28 and TRBJ2-7; 9 bases fit TRBD2. Sequencing was performed on blood. The CDR3 sequence is CASGKDRLLAGNYEQYF. The CDR3 DNA reads TGTGCCAGCGGAAAAGACAGGTTGCTAGCGGGAAACTACGAGCAGTACTTC.